This TCR beta chain emerged from a study of shared clonotypes between healthy human individuals. Study overall: Researchers drew samples from a couple of women and a few men aged 18 to 49. Study outcomes and limitations: Non-shared clonotypes had lower generation probabilities than clonotypes shared by all four sorted-subset donors. Relative to memory subsets, naive subsets generally showed larger estimated richness.

Details on this clone: Its antigen is still unknown.

Sorted-subset replicate PCR reactions were performed with roughly 200 ng DNA, corresponding to 25,000 to 35,000 T cell genomes. Using immunoSEQ multiplex PCR, the repertoire was profiled, and TCRdb retains in-frame clones only, with some absent. Among over a million clones listed, less than 99% were seen once. V was cut by 6 bases and J by 2 bases, with 18 bases left in between. The CDR3 runs to 16 residues. Germline V gives CDR1 MDHEN, CDR2 SYDVKM. Specimen: naive CD4+ T cells sorted from blood. The sample's subset: CD45RA+ positively selected. The V call is TRBV28, the J call TRBJ2-3; unclear D gene. The TCR sequence derives from a man aged 30 to 45 in good health. CDR3 region: CASSPMFGINTDTQYF. CDR3 in DNA: TGTGCCAGCAGCCCCATGTTCGGAATAAACACAGATACGCAGTATTTT.